The 24 T cell receptor beta chains below all came from one sample that was sequenced in a study of beta chain features in type 1 diabetes. Expressed TCRB transcripts were sequenced because the entire RNA isolate underwent reverse transcription. Repertoires were generated with immunoSEQ multiplex PCR, while TCRdb's copy carries only in-frame clones and drops some. The table lists about 900,000 clones, about 17% of them singletons. Sample: naive CD4+ T cells from blood. The receptor source for this set is a woman aged 18 to 35 in good health.

The chain employs TRBV4-3 and TRBJ2-3; unclear D gene. The CDR3 runs 12 residues. The V end lost 3 bases, the J end lost 5 bases, and 6 bases lay between the germline ends. In germline, CDR1 is LGHNA, CDR2 YSLEER. CDR3 DNA: TGCGCCAGCAGCCAGGGCGGAGATACGCAGTATTTT. It codes for CASSQGGDTQYF.

This rearrangement joins TRBV15 to TRBJ1-4; D is unclear. In germline, CDR1 is LNHNV, CDR2 YYDKDF (reference sequence). CDR3 length equals 16 residues. V shed 0 bases and J shed 4 bases, with 12 bases lying between them. As DNA, the CDR3 is TGTGCCACCAGCAGAGATTTCGCGCCCGGTAATGAAAAACTGTTTTTT. Translated, it gives CATSRDFAPGNEKLFF.

This clone has only a few counts. The chain uses TRBV19 and TRBJ2-7; D remains unclear. CDR3 size: 15 residues. The germline V gene has CDR1 LNHDA and CDR2 SQIVND (reference sequence). V lost 6 bases and J 0 bases, leaving 15 bases between the germline ends. The CDR3 DNA is TGTGCCAGTAGCCCTGCAGGAGTCGGCTCCTACGAGCAGTACTTC. Amino acids: CASSPAGVGSYEQYF.

This clone was seen only a few times. The chain combines TRBV9 with TRBJ2-2; no clear D. The CDR3 has 17 residues. V gave up 4 bases and J gave up 7 bases, with 23 bases separating them. The germline V gene encodes CDR1 SGDLS and CDR2 YYNGEE. The CDR3 sequence is CASSPHPRVQKGGELFF. In nucleotides, the CDR3 is TGTGCCAGCAGCCCCCATCCCCGGGTGCAGAAAGGCGGGGAGCTGTTTTTT. Full variable domain (rest looked up from reference TRBV9 and TRBJ2-2): DSGVTQTPKHLITATGQRVTLRCSPRSGDLSVYWYQQSLDQGLQFLIQYYNGEERAKGNILERFSAQQFPDLHSELNLSSLELGDSALYFCASSPHPRVQKGGELFFGEGSRLTVL.

This chain uses TRBV5-4 with TRBJ2-1, with 7 bases fitting TRBD1. V was pared by 4 bases and J by 5 bases, with 6 bases of the junction left unmatched. The CDR3 runs to 14 residues. Per germline, CDR1 SGHNT and CDR2 YYREEE (reference sequence). CDR3 region: CASSRQGTHNEQFF. As DNA, the CDR3 is TGTGCCAGCAGCCGACAGGGTACACACAATGAGCAGTTCTTC.

The J gene is TRBJ1-3, the V gene TRBV6-5; a weak D match, TRBD1 (5 bases). V was shortened by 6 bases and J by 4 bases, with 10 bases between the two germline ends. The CDR3 contains 13 residues. Germline CDR1 MNHEY, CDR2 SVGAGI. The DNA for the CDR3 is TGTGCCAGCAGGAGGGACTCGGGAAACACCATATATTTT. As protein: CASRRDSGNTIYF.

Written as DNA, the CDR3 is TGTGCCAGCAGGCCGGGCCATAGGAGCACTGAAGCTTTCTTT. Protein: CASRPGHRSTEAFF. The gene calls are TRBV6-5 and TRBJ1-1; D remains ambiguous. V gave up 6 bases and J gave up 4 bases, with 15 bases separating them. This CDR3 is built from 14 residues. Looked up from germline, CDR1 is MNHEY and CDR2 is SVGAGI.

This chain connects TRBV21-1 to TRBJ2-7; the D call TRBD2 from the table was never checked on the DNA. TRBV21-1 is given as a pseudogene. CDR3 length: 15 amino acids. CDR3 nucleotides: TGTGCCAGCAGCAACTGGCGGGAGGGCCAATACGAGCAGTACTTC. Translated: CASSNWREGQYEQYF.

This clone has a handful of counts. The rearrangement links TRBV7-9 to TRBJ2-1; 15 positions agree with TRBD2. CDR3 length: 16 residues. Germline V gene data show CDR1 as SEHNR and CDR2 as FQNEAQ (reference sequence). V lost 7 bases to trimming and J lost 7 bases; unmatched junction nucleotides: 8. The chain's CDR3 is CASTLGGTSGRNEQFF. The CDR3 DNA reads as TGTGCCAGCACCCTGGGGGGGACTAGCGGGAGGAATGAGCAGTTCTTC. Based on the CDR3 plus reference TRBV7-9 and TRBJ2-1, the full variable domain is DTGVSQNPRHKITKRGQNVTFRCDPISEHNRLYWYRQTLGQGPEFLTYFQNEAQLEKSRLLSDRFSAERPKGSFSTLEIQRTEQGDSAMYLCASTLGGTSGRNEQFFGPGTRLTVL.

This rearrangement joins TRBV5-1 to TRBJ1-4; D is ambiguous. From germline, CDR1 is SGHRS and CDR2 YFSETQ. The length of the CDR3 is 17 residues. V was pared by 2 bases and J by 2 bases, with 16 bases between. The CDR3 DNA sequence: TGCGCCAGCAGCTTAAGTTTTCGTATGGATACTAATGAAAAACTGTTTTTT. This translates into CASSLSFRMDTNEKLFF.

This clone was seen more than once but under ten times. The V and J genes are TRBV2 and TRBJ2-1; 9 bases map to TRBD2. The V gene end was trimmed by 6 bases and the J gene end by 8 bases; junction bases not matched to a gene: 17. Germline V CDR1 and CDR2: SNHLY, FYNNEI. The length of the CDR3 is 17 residues. This CDR3 reads CASSASSQAGGGDEQFF. In DNA, the CDR3 is TGTGCCAGCAGCGCCAGCTCCCAGGCGGGAGGGGGGGATGAGCAGTTCTTC.

This clone came up a few times. The genes are TRBV7-3 and TRBJ2-1; tentatively, D is TRBD2 (5 bases). Germline assignment: CDR1 SGHTA and CDR2 FQGTGA. The CDR3 sequence is 15 residues long. V was pared by 5 bases and J by 0 bases, with 11 bases between. CDR3 sequence: CASSAPGSSYNEQFF. The CDR3 bases are TGTGCCAGCAGCGCACCGGGGAGCTCCTACAATGAGCAGTTCTTC.

The V call is TRBV28, the J call TRBJ2-5, with D perhaps matching TRBD1 (5 bases). The CDR3 extends over 13 amino acids. Trimming cost V 5 bases and J 7 bases, with 14 bases left between them. Germline CDR1 reads MDHEN; CDR2 reads SYDVKM. The CDR3 DNA reads as TGTGCCAGCAGTCTGCAGGGCCTAGGGACCCAGTACTTC. This encodes CASSLQGLGTQYF. Using reference TRBV28 and TRBJ2-5 for the parts outside the CDR3, the full variable domain is DVKVTQSSRYLVKRTGEKVFLECVQDMDHENMFWYRQDPGLGLRLIYFSYDVKMKEKGDIPEGYSVSREKKERFSLILESASTNQTSMYLCASSLQGLGTQYFGPGTRLLVL.

This clone was found a few times. The chain uses TRBV7-3 and TRBJ2-5; D might be TRBD1 (6 bases). V lost 1 base and J 4 bases, leaving 19 bases between the germline ends. The germline gives CDR1 SGHTA, CDR2 FQGTGA. The CDR3 consists of 17 residues. CDR3 DNA sequence: TGTGCCAGCAGCTTAATGAGCTTGGGGGCTGGAGGAGAGACCCAGTACTTC. Translating it yields CASSLMSLGAGGETQYF.

This clone has just a few counts. The chain combines TRBV28 with TRBJ2-5; D is undetermined. CDR1 MDHEN and CDR2 SYDVKM come from the germline V gene. The CDR3 totals 11 residues. The V and J ends lost 2 bases and 7 bases respectively, with 5 bases between them. In nucleotides, the CDR3 is TGTGCCAGCAGTTTAATAGGGACCCAGTACTTC. Encoded protein: CASSLIGTQYF.

The rearrangement joins TRBV28 to TRBJ2-6; D is undetermined. The germline V gene has CDR1 MDHEN and CDR2 SYDVKM. Trimming removed 4 bases from V and 0 bases from J, with 4 bases in between. The CDR3 has 14 amino acids. CDR3 DNA sequence: TGTGCCAGCAGTTCCCACTCTGGGGCCAACGTCCTGACTTTC. This codes for CASSSHSGANVLTF.

This clone was counted only a few times. The rearrangement links TRBV7-2 to TRBJ2-7, with a tentative D call TRBD1 (5 bases). The V gene lost 7 bases and the J gene lost 0 bases, with 13 bases spanning the gap. This CDR3 has 14 amino acids. Germline V gene lookup returns CDR1 SGHTA and CDR2 FQGNSA. The CDR3 DNA reads as TGTGCCAGCACCTGGGGCGCCGTCTCCTACGAGCAGTACTTC. This encodes CASTWGAVSYEQYF.

This clone showed up just once. The rearrangement joins TRBV9 to TRBJ1-5; D unresolved. Trimming shortened V by 2 bases and J by 0 bases, and 9 bases separated the two germline ends. Looked up from germline, CDR1 is SGDLS and CDR2 is YYNGEE. The CDR3 is 15 amino acids. CDR3 residues: CASSVTGDSNQPQHF. CDR3 bases: TGTGCCAGCAGCGTTACCGGGGATAGCAATCAGCCCCAGCATTTT.

The V gene is TRBV7-9, the J gene TRBJ1-2; D possibly corresponds to TRBD1 (6 bases). V was shortened by 1 base and J by 7 bases, with 13 bases between the two germline ends. The CDR3 runs 14 residues. Germline assignment: CDR1 SEHNR and CDR2 FQNEAQ (reference sequence). The CDR3 coding sequence is TGTGCCAGCAGCTTAGGAGCAGGGGAGGGTGGCTACACCTTC. It translates to CASSLGAGEGGYTF.

The J gene is TRBJ1-5, the V gene TRBV15; D is uncertain. CDR3 length: 14 residues. The ends were cut back, 1 base at V and 5 bases at J, with 9 bases in the middle. Germline CDR1 LNHNV, CDR2 YYDKDF (reference sequence). CDR3: CATSRGLVDQPQHF. For the CDR3, the DNA is TGTGCCACCAGCAGAGGACTGGTCGATCAGCCCCAGCATTTT.

This chain joins TRBV18 and TRBJ2-7; D gene ambiguous. The germline gives CDR1 KGHSH, CDR2 LQKENI. Trimming left V 6 bases short and J 2 bases short, with 17 bases between. There are 15 residues in the CDR3. CDR3 protein: CASSPLGTRTYEQYF. The DNA of the CDR3 is TGTGCCAGCTCCCCCCTGGGAACGCGGACCTACGAGCAGTACTTC.

The chain is built from TRBV18 and TRBJ1-5; D possibly corresponds to TRBD1 (6 bases). Germline V CDR1 and CDR2: KGHSH, LQKENI. The V end lost 5 bases, the J end lost 3 bases, and 14 bases lay between the germline ends. This CDR3 has 15 residues. The CDR3 protein is CASSIEQGFNQPQHF. CDR3 nucleotide sequence: TGTGCCAGCTCAATCGAACAGGGTTTCAATCAGCCCCAGCATTTT.

V and J are TRBV7-3 and TRBJ2-1; D might be TRBD1 (6 bases). The germline V gene encodes CDR1 SGHTA and CDR2 FQGTGA. The CDR3 is 14 residues long. V lost 0 bases to trimming and J lost 7 bases, with 10 bases between them. CDR3: CASSLTRDTNEQFF. The CDR3, as DNA: TGTGCCAGCAGCTTAACCCGGGACACGAATGAGCAGTTCTTC.

This clone was detected a few times. The chain is built from TRBV18 and TRBJ2-7, with TRBD2 matching over 7 bases. The CDR3 runs 15 residues. V lost 3 bases and J lost 1; bases outside the gene matches: 6. Germline values: CDR1 KGHSH, CDR2 LQKENI. The CDR3 sequence: CASSPAAGVSYEQYF. CDR3 in DNA: TGTGCCAGCTCACCGGCGGCGGGAGTTTCCTACGAGCAGTACTTC.